The clone carrying this TCR beta chain was seen just once. Its antigen remains unknown. This sample is drawn from a study of shared clonotypes between healthy human individuals. Whole-study findings and limits: Naive subsets generally had larger estimated richness than memory subsets. In a few donors, about 5% of naive CD4 clonotypes appeared in common.

Sequencing used immunoSEQ multiplex PCR; TCRdb keeps in-frame clones, though not all of them. This repertoire shows around 2,000,000 clones, approximately 94% found once; its top ten account for 1% to 1.5%. CD45RO negativity and positive selection for CCR7 defined naive CD8 cells, a population that excluded terminally differentiated effector memory CD45RA+ cells. The CDR3 is made up of 15 amino acids. This receptor was obtained from a man aged 18 to 29 in good health. Sequencing was done on a sample of naive CD8+ T cells sorted from blood. This chain links TRBV12-2 with TRBJ1-6; TRBD1, as called in the table, went unchecked against the DNA. TRBV12-2 corresponds to a pseudogene. The CDR3 loop reads CASRLYWTGSSPLHF. For the CDR3, the DNA is TGTGCAAGTCGCTTATACTGGACAGGGTCCTCACCCCTCCACTTT.